One T cell receptor beta chain is described in this entry. The assay was immunoSEQ multiplex PCR, and TCRdb's table has in-frame clones only and misses some. The sample yields 65,000 to 75,000 clones, approximately 80% seen once. J gave up 4 bases and V 6 bases, and 6 bases lay outside the gene matches. This CDR3 has 14 residues. In germline, CDR1 is SNHLY, CDR2 FYNNEI. This record comes from a study of blood T cell repertoires in COVID-19. The receptor's source is a human donor in a cohort sampled during active COVID-19. Sequencing used peripheral blood. This chain connects TRBV2 to TRBJ2-7; 10 bases are a match to TRBD1. The CDR3 nucleotides read TGTGCCAGCAGCGGACAGGGGGTTATGTACGAGCAGTACTTC. This encodes CASSGQGVMYEQYF.